The entry below describes one TCR beta chain. This entry belongs to a study of blood T cell repertoires in COVID-19. In the authors' methods: Cell counts per sample came from amplifying reference gene primers. The method was immunoSEQ multiplex PCR; TCRdb's version includes in-frame clones alone and lacks a portion of them. V, J and clone size reflect that table, while D and trimming were determined from the DNA. The sample lists about 100,000 clones, approximately 86% seen once, with more than 1.5% in the top ten. This CDR3 is built from 12 residues. Trimming left V 6 bases short and J 1 base short, with 4 bases between. Germline V gene sequence: CDR1 LGHNA, CDR2 YNFKEQ.

This receptor was obtained from a man aged 80 or over with acute or convalescent COVID-19. The chain couples TRBV4-2 to TRBJ2-1; D is unresolved. Sequencing used peripheral blood. CDR3: CASRRSYNEQFF. CDR3 coding DNA: TGTGCCAGCAGGAGATCCTACAATGAGCAGTTCTTC.